This T cell receptor beta chain was sequenced during a study of cytomegalovirus exposure and HLA in healthy donors. Broader study findings: TCR association rates varied by HLA locus in a later analysis, with DRB1 highest and HLA-C lowest.

PCR amplification relied on 60 Vbeta primers (plus 13 Jbeta primers). The repertoire was sequenced with immunoSEQ multiplex PCR; TCRdb's copy has only in-frame clones and lacks some. The sample shows 130,000 to 150,000 clones, around 73% of them seen only once. The CDR3 is made up of 15 amino acids. V lost 5 bases to trimming and J lost 9 bases; unmatched junction nucleotides: 12. Per germline, CDR1 SEHNR and CDR2 FQNEAQ (reference sequence). A note on this clone: Its antigen is unidentified.

V and J are TRBV7-9 and TRBJ2-1, with 8 bases identical to TRBD2. Input material: PBMCs. This sequence originates from a woman aged 18-35 years in good health and CMV-seronegative. The CDR3 DNA follows: TGTGCCAGCAGCCCCAACACGGGAGGGGGGGGTGAGCAGTTCTTC. Amino acid sequence: CASSPNTGGGGEQFF. Drawing the rest from reference TRBV7-9 and TRBJ2-1, the complete variable domain is DTGVSQNPRHKITKRGQNVTFRCDPISEHNRLYWYRQTLGQGPEFLTYFQNEAQLEKSRLLSDRFSAERPKGSFSTLEIQRTEQGDSAMYLCASSPNTGGGGEQFFGPGTRLTVL.